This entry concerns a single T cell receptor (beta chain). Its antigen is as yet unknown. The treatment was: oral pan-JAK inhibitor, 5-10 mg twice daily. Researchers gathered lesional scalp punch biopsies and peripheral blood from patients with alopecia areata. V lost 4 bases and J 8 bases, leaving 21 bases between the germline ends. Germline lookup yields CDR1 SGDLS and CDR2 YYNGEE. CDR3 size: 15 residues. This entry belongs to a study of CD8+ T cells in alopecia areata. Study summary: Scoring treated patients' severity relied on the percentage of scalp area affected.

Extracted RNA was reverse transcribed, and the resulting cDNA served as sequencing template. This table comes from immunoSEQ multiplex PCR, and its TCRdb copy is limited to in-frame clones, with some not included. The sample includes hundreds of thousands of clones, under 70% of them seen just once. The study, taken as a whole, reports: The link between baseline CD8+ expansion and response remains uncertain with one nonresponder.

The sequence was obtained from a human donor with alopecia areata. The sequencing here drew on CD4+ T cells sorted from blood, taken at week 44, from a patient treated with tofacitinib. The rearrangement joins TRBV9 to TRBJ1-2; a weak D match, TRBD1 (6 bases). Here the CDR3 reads CASSSVVGGLGGYTF. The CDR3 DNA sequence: TGTGCCAGCAGCAGCGTAGTGGGGGGCCTGGGCGGCTACACCTTC. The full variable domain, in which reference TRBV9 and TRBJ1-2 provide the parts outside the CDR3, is DSGVTQTPKHLITATGQRVTLRCSPRSGDLSVYWYQQSLDQGLQFLIQYYNGEERAKGNILERFSAQQFPDLHSELNLSSLELGDSALYFCASSSVVGGLGGYTFGSGTRLTVV.